This is a list of T cell receptor beta chains from one sample in a study of blood T cell repertoires in COVID-19. Method: immunoSEQ multiplex PCR; TCRdb's copy keeps in-frame clones and lacks some. This sample carries about 390,000 clones, around 87% of them seen once, and the ten largest clones take about 2.3%. The sequenced material came from peripheral blood. These receptors were obtained from an older woman with COVID-19, enrolled during active disease. Each CDR3 is given with its conserved first and last residue. The D gene is left open where the match is weak. Some rows mark clone size as missing; the rest say once, few, many or name a class of expanded clone.

J: TRBJ2-7
D: TRBD2
size: -
V: TRBV5-5
CDR3: CASSSIAGGIGEQYF
DNA: TGTGCCAGCAGCTCCATAGCGGGGGGGATTGGCGAGCAGTACTTC

J: TRBJ2-6
D: -
size: -
V: TRBV3-1/TRBV3-2
CDR3: CASSQHGKRSSGANVLTF
DNA: TGTGCCAGCAGCCAGCACGGGAAACGTAGCTCTGGGGCCAACGTCCTGACTTTC

J: TRBJ1-1
D: -
size: few
V: TRBV19
CDR3: CATRGQLLTNTEAFF
DNA: TGTGCCACCCGAGGACAGCTCCTAACGAACACTGAAGCTTTCTTT

J: TRBJ2-7
D: -
size: -
V: TRBV12-3/TRBV12-4
CDR3: CASSLFGDEQYF
DNA: TGTGCCAGCAGTTTATTCGGGGACGAGCAGTACTTC

J: TRBJ2-7
D: -
size: -
V: TRBV30
CDR3: CAFSTGSAYEQYF
DNA: TGTGCCTTTTCGACAGGTTCTGCCTACGAGCAGTACTTC

J: TRBJ2-2
D: -
size: -
V: TRBV25-1
CDR3: CASSESKGRGTGELFF
DNA: TGTGCCAGCAGTGAATCGAAGGGGCGCGGCACCGGGGAGCTGTTTTTT

J: TRBJ1-4
D: -
size: few
V: TRBV21-1
CDR3: CASLNEKLFF
DNA: TGTGCCAGTCTGAATGAAAAACTGTTTTTT

J: TRBJ1-1
D: TRBD1
size: once
V: TRBV9
CDR3: CASSVTGVGVNTEAFF
DNA: TGTGCCAGCAGCGTTACAGGGGTGGGGGTGAACACTGAAGCTTTCTTT

J: TRBJ1-4
D: -
size: -
V: TRBV5-1
CDR3: CASSFTGTDKLFF
DNA: TGCGCCAGCAGCTTTACAGGCACCGACAAACTGTTTTTT

J: TRBJ1-1
D: -
size: -
V: TRBV18
CDR3: CASSRSPGTRGNTEAFF
DNA: TGTGCCAGCTCCCGGAGCCCCGGGACAAGGGGTAACACTGAAGCTTTCTTT

J: TRBJ1-5
D: -
size: -
V: TRBV7-9
CDR3: CASSAPAGQPQHF
DNA: TGTGCCAGCAGCGCCCCTGCCGGTCAGCCCCAGCATTTT

J: TRBJ1-5
D: -
size: -
V: TRBV10-3
CDR3: CATGGTLNQPQHF
DNA: TGTGCCACCGGTGGGACATTGAATCAGCCCCAGCATTTT

J: TRBJ2-5
D: TRBD1
size: -
V: TRBV6-1
CDR3: CASSVGVAGGQETQYF
DNA: TGTGCCAGCAGTGTGGGGGTGGCAGGGGGCCAAGAGACCCAGTACTTC

J: TRBJ1-2
D: TRBD1
size: -
V: TRBV5-1
CDR3: CASSLVQGTLSYTF
DNA: TGCGCCAGCAGCTTGGTACAGGGGACTTTAAGCTACACCTTC

J: TRBJ1-5
D: -
size: -
V: TRBV5-1
CDR3: CASSLTGEDQPQHF
DNA: TGCGCCAGCAGCTTGACGGGGGAGGATCAGCCCCAGCATTTT

J: TRBJ2-3
D: -
size: -
V: TRBV10-1
CDR3: CASSFVPGQGPTDTQYF
DNA: TGCGCCAGCAGTTTCGTCCCGGGACAAGGCCCAACAGATACGCAGTATTTT

J: TRBJ2-2
D: TRBD1
size: -
V: TRBV5-1
CDR3: CASSSPDRARHTGELFF
DNA: TGCGCCAGCAGCTCACCGGACAGGGCCCGGCACACCGGGGAGCTGTTTTTT

J: TRBJ2-7
D: -
size: -
V: TRBV15
CDR3: CATSRTPQATGYEQYF
DNA: TGTGCCACCAGCAGGACTCCACAGGCTACGGGCTACGAGCAGTACTTC

J: TRBJ1-3
D: TRBD1
size: -
V: TRBV6-5
CDR3: CASRRGPGSGNTIYF
DNA: TGTGCCAGCAGAAGGGGGCCCGGGTCTGGAAACACCATATATTTT

J: TRBJ2-6
D: -
size: -
V: TRBV10-3
CDR3: CAIRPKSSGANVLTF
DNA: TGTGCCATCAGGCCGAAGAGCTCTGGGGCCAACGTCCTGACTTTC

J: TRBJ2-2
D: -
size: -
V: TRBV30
CDR3: CAWSVPGTGELFF
DNA: TGTGCCTGGAGTGTACCGGGCACCGGGGAGCTGTTTTTT

J: TRBJ2-3
D: TRBD2
size: once
V: TRBV6-4
CDR3: CASALAASVDTQYF
DNA: TGTGCCAGCGCGCTAGCGGCCTCAGTTGATACGCAGTATTTT

J: TRBJ2-7
D: -
size: -
V: TRBV2
CDR3: CASSEPGTYEQYF
DNA: TGTGCCAGCAGTGAGCCAGGGACCTACGAGCAGTACTTC

J: TRBJ1-5
D: -
size: -
V: TRBV6-1
CDR3: CASSEAWSQPQHF
DNA: TGTGCCAGCAGTGAAGCTTGGAGCCAGCCCCAGCATTTT

J: TRBJ2-7
D: -
size: -
V: TRBV11-2
CDR3: CASSPGSAYEQYF
DNA: TGTGCCAGCAGCCCCGGGTCTGCCTACGAGCAGTACTTC

J: TRBJ1-1
D: TRBD1
size: -
V: TRBV18
CDR3: CASSLDRGLYTEAFF
DNA: TGTGCCAGCTCACTTGACAGGGGGCTGTACACTGAAGCTTTCTTT

J: TRBJ1-3
D: -
size: -
V: TRBV7-9
CDR3: CASSLVGVSGNTIYF
DNA: TGTGCCAGCAGCTTAGTCGGAGTCTCTGGAAACACCATATATTTT

J: TRBJ1-1
D: -
size: -
V: TRBV20-1
CDR3: CSASSGEDTEAFF
DNA: TGCAGTGCTAGTTCCGGGGAGGACACTGAAGCTTTCTTT

J: TRBJ2-7
D: TRBD1
size: -
V: TRBV11-2
CDR3: CASSLRDSFREQYF
DNA: TGTGCCAGCAGCTTACGGGACAGTTTCCGCGAGCAGTACTTC

J: TRBJ2-7
D: TRBD1
size: -
V: TRBV2
CDR3: CASSERNRGYSYEQYF
DNA: TGTGCCAGCAGTGAACGGAACAGGGGGTACTCCTACGAGCAGTACTTC

J: TRBJ1-6
D: -
size: few
V: TRBV6-1
CDR3: CASSAPIGQYNSPLHF
DNA: TGTGCCAGCAGTGCCCCCATTGGACAGTATAATTCACCCCTCCACTTT

J: TRBJ2-3
D: -
size: -
V: TRBV5-1
CDR3: CASSLVVSDTQYF
DNA: TGCGCCAGCAGCTTGGTAGTGTCAGATACGCAGTATTTT

J: TRBJ1-2
D: -
size: -
V: TRBV30
CDR3: CAWSVVGAISYGYTF
DNA: TGTGCCTGGAGTGTGGTGGGGGCTATCTCCTATGGCTACACCTTC

J: TRBJ1-1
D: -
size: -
V: TRBV6-5
CDR3: CASNKGHLMNTEAFF
DNA: TGTGCCAGCAATAAGGGACACCTAATGAACACTGAAGCTTTCTTT

J: TRBJ1-5
D: -
size: -
V: TRBV6-5
CDR3: CASTENRQANQPQHF
DNA: TGTGCCAGCACCGAAAATAGGCAGGCTAATCAGCCCCAGCATTTT

J: TRBJ2-1
D: -
size: -
V: TRBV5-1
CDR3: CASSLREGGVSSMNEQFF
DNA: TGCGCCAGCAGCTTGAGGGAGGGGGGAGTTTCATCTATGAATGAGCAGTTCTTC

J: TRBJ2-2
D: -
size: -
V: TRBV5-1
CDR3: CASSLEGGGNTGELFF
DNA: TGCGCCAGCAGCTTGGAGGGCGGGGGCAACACCGGGGAGCTGTTTTTT

J: TRBJ1-2
D: TRBD1
size: -
V: TRBV28
CDR3: CASSSRQGGPLPRIYGYTF
DNA: TGTGCCAGCTCGTCCCGACAGGGGGGACCTCTACCACGGATCTATGGCTACACCTTC

J: TRBJ1-6
D: TRBD1
size: -
V: TRBV3-1/TRBV3-2
CDR3: CASSDRVNSPLHF
DNA: TGTGCCAGCAGCGACAGGGTTAATTCACCCCTCCACTTT

J: TRBJ2-2
D: TRBD1
size: -
V: TRBV2
CDR3: CASSARGQVVRELFF
DNA: TGTGCCAGCAGTGCCCGGGGACAGGTGGTACGGGAGCTGTTTTTT